The entry below gives a single T cell receptor (beta chain) sequence along with its context. Its antigen is not yet known. No per-base quality is available; no much larger clone lies one base away. This entry comes from a study of a mutant IDH1 vaccine in newly diagnosed glioma (dated by TCRdb to the early 2020s). About the full investigation: Vaccination was initiated 4-6 weeks after radiotherapy alone, or concurrently with temozolomide cycles in the chemotherapy-containing groups. Of the 25 to 40 treated patients, around 62% were male and about 40% were female, and the mean age was 40.4 years. Prior to enrollment, standard therapy consisting of radiotherapy alone, temozolomide alone, or radiochemotherapy with temozolomide had been administered to patients, with the combination being received by most patients. The week-35 safety follow-up took place at visit V12, and the week-47 end of study took place at visit V13. Peripheral blood samples were drawn at six visits, namely V03 (baseline), V05, V07, V10, V12 and V13. For exploratory analyses, longitudinal TCRB deep sequencing was carried out in about 26 treated patients wherever samples were available. Beyond this particular receptor, the publication reports: It was noted by the authors that analyses of patient blood samples could not be reproduced owing to sample limitations. Pseudoprogression appeared unrelated to alterations in the top peripheral T cell clonotypes detected by TCRB sequencing. Availability determined which PBMC samples were chosen for TCRB deep sequencing. Immune responses induced by the vaccine were seen in approximately 92% of patients across multiple MHC alleles.

The germline ends are 5 bases apart after V is trimmed by 0 bases and J by 3 bases. From its cysteine to its phenylalanine, the CDR3 spans 14 amino acids. The entry retains the CDR3 DNA only, 42 bases that are in frame from base 1. The germline V gene sets CDR1 to SGHDN and CDR2 to FVKESK. Libraries were made using the immunoSEQ multiplex PCR assay. Rearranged TCR beta chain sequences were amplified with the hsTCRB Kit following the manufacturer's protocol. TCRB libraries were sequenced on an Illumina MiSeq. The paper's data handling went like this. The kit vendor's proprietary platform handled demultiplexing, trimming and gene mapping. Entries here come from immuneACCESS through TCRdb and include only in-frame sequences with V and J called. Some clones fail to appear in such tables; in the studies checked, an unresolved V gene covers under half of the shortfall, and the cause of the remainder is unknown. V and J calls plus clone size are reproduced from that table; the DNA served to infer D and trimming. This sample has about 41,000 clones in its table, and 85% to 90% of those were observed once. The top ten clonotypes cover roughly 1.5% of the sample.

The time point label on this specimen signifies: week 35, safety follow-up. A 20-mer mutant IDH1 peptide at 300 micrograms in Montanide made up each vaccine dose, which was injected subcutaneously together with topical imiquimod. Patients received eight vaccinations in weeks 1, 3, 5, 7, 11, 15, 19 and 23, corresponding to visits V03 through V10. Newly diagnosed WHO grade 3 or 4 IDH1-mutant astrocytomas showing loss of nuclear ATRX were present in the donors. The samples were drawn from NOA16, a multicentre, single-arm, open-label phase I trial in Germany that tested a mutant IDH1 peptide vaccine in humans for the first time. The DNeasy Blood and Tissue Kit was used to extract genomic DNA from EDTA blood for TCRB sequencing.

The sequenced sample was PBMCs, obtained from a glioma patient whose treatment included an IDH1 peptide vaccine. The source of this sequence is a man aged 40-55 years with glioma. The chain couples TRBV14 to TRBJ2-2, with no D gene named confidently. The CDR3 here reads CASSQDAYTGELFF. The bases read TGTGCCAGCAGCCAAGATGCCTACACCGGGGAGCTGTTTTTT.